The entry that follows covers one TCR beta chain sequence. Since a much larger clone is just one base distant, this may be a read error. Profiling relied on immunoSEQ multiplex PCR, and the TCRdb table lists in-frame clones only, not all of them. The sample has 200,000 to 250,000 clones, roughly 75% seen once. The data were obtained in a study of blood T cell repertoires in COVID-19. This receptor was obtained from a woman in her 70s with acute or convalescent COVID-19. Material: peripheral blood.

The CDR3 coding sequence is TGTGCCAGCAGTCTTTCTGGGGCCAACGTCCTGACTTTC. This translates into CASSLSGANVLTF. The chain has TRBV3-1 (or the pseudogene TRBV3-2) and TRBJ2-6; D uncertain. The CDR3 runs to 13 residues. V lost 6 bases and J 1 base, leaving 4 bases between the germline ends. Looked up from germline, CDR1 is LGHDT and CDR2 is YNNKEL (reference sequence).